Below, 31 T cell receptor beta chains from the same sample are listed, as sequenced in a study of T cell repertoires in cytomegalovirus infection. TCRdb processed the reads anew with MiXCR; each CDR3 protein has one entry. The repertoire holds some 310,000 distinct CDR3 sequences, just under 25% seen once, with about an eighth in the top ten. Their cognate antigens are unknown. The specimen comprised cultured PBMCs, sampled from culture after CMV antigen stimulation. Every receptor here comes from a human donor in good health (CMV status not recorded). Some clones in this sample may be carry-over from other donors' samples.

There are a few counts of this clonotype. This chain connects TRBV12-3 or TRBV12-4 to TRBJ2-1; TRBD2 might be the D (5 bases). This CDR3 region has 15 residues. Trimming removed 1 base from V and 2 bases from J, with 9 bases in between. CDR3 nucleotides: TGTGCCAGCAGTTTAGGACTAACGGCCTACAATGAGCAGTTCTTC. It yields the protein CASSLGLTAYNEQFF.

This clonotype was seen a few times. The J gene is TRBJ2-1, the V gene TRBV15, with TRBD2 as a possible D gene (6 bases). Trimming removed 4 bases from V and 6 bases from J, with 13 bases in between. The germline CDR1 and CDR2 sequences are LNHNV and YYDKDF (reference sequence). The CDR3 loop spans 14 amino acids. The CDR3 DNA follows: TGTGCCACCAGCATGGGACTGACGGCCAATGAGCAGTTCTTC. Translating it yields CATSMGLTANEQFF. The full variable domain, completed using reference TRBV15 and TRBJ2-1, is DAMVIQNPRYQVTQFGKPVTLSCSQTLNHNVMYWYQQKSSQAPKLLFHYYDKDFNNEADTPDNFQSRRPNTSFCFLDIRSPGLGDTAMYLCATSMGLTANEQFFGPGTRLTVL.

V usage is TRBV29-1 and J usage is TRBJ2-1; maybe TRBD2 (5 bases). Germline CDR1 reads SQVTM; CDR2 reads ANQGSEA. The CDR3 totals 12 residues. V lost 6 bases to trimming and J lost 8 bases, with 14 bases between them. CDR3 bases: TGCAGCGTCATAACTGTCGGGGATGAGCAGTTCTTC. This sequence encodes CSVITVGDEQFF.

This rearrangement joins TRBV6-5 to TRBJ1-3; the match to TRBD1 covers 8 bases. The length of the CDR3 is 14 residues. V lost 6 bases to trimming and J lost 2 bases; unmatched junction nucleotides: 3. Looked up from germline, CDR1 is MNHEY and CDR2 is SVGAGI. CDR3 sequence (DNA): TGTGCCAGCAGGATACAGGGGGCTGGAAACACCATATATTTT. Protein product: CASRIQGAGNTIYF.

This clonotype showed up many times. The chain links TRBV7-2 to TRBJ2-1, with D maybe TRBD2 (5 bases). Germline V CDR1 and CDR2: SGHTA, FQGNSA. This CDR3 has 13 residues. The ends were cut back, 3 bases at V and 6 bases at J, with 9 bases in the middle. The CDR3 bases are TGTGCCAGCAGCTTCTCCGCGGGCAATGAGCAGTTCTTC. Protein product: CASSFSAGNEQFF. The full variable domain, in which reference TRBV7-2 and TRBJ2-1 provide the parts outside the CDR3, is GAGVSQSPSNKVTEKGKDVELRCDPISGHTALYWYRQSLGQGLEFLIYFQGNSAPDKSGLPSDRFSAERTGGSVSTLTIQRTQQEDSAVYLCASSFSAGNEQFFGPGTRLTVL.

The chain links TRBV28 to TRBJ2-7, with D uncertain. The V gene lost 5 bases and the J gene lost 2 bases, with 10 bases spanning the gap. The CDR3 spans 13 residues. The germline V gene has CDR1 MDHEN and CDR2 SYDVKM. The DNA of the CDR3 is TGTGCCAGCAGTCGGCACGGACCCTACGAGCAGTACTTC. Its protein product is CASSRHGPYEQYF.

The V call is TRBV7-9, the J call TRBJ2-2; no clear D. V lost 10 bases and J 0 bases, leaving 12 bases between the germline ends. Germline lookup yields CDR1 SEHNR and CDR2 FQNEAQ (reference sequence). This CDR3 region has 14 residues. The CDR3 sequence is CATRWAANTGELFF. CDR3 nucleotide sequence: TGTGCCACCCGGTGGGCGGCGAACACCGGGGAGCTGTTTTTT.

The chain employs TRBV5-1 and TRBJ2-7, with 7 bases aligning to TRBD2. Germline CDR1 SGHRS, CDR2 YFSETQ. The ends lost 4 bases at V and 3 bases at J; junction bases unmatched: 10. There are 15 residues in the CDR3. The CDR3 region has the DNA TGCGCCAGCAGCCCGAGGCTAGCGGACTTCTACGAGCAGTACTTC. The encoded protein is CASSPRLADFYEQYF.

The rearrangement uses TRBV6-2 or TRBV6-3 and TRBJ1-5; D may be TRBD1 (6 bases). Looked up from germline, CDR1 is MNHEY and CDR2 is SVGEGT. Trimming cost V 2 bases and J 1 base, with 18 bases left between them. The CDR3 sequence is 18 residues long. CDR3 loop: CASSYREGTTMSNQPQHF. CDR3 DNA sequence: TGTGCCAGCAGTTACCGGGAGGGGACAACGATGAGCAATCAGCCCCAGCATTTT.

This clonotype was recorded a few times. The chain has TRBV30 and TRBJ1-2; no firm D call. The CDR3 has 11 amino acids. CDR1 is GTSNPN and CDR2 is SVGIG in the germline V gene (reference sequence). The V end was cut by 3 bases, the J end by 3 bases, with 5 bases between. The CDR3 coding sequence is TGTGCCTGGAGGCCCGACTATGGCTACACCTTC. Protein sequence: CAWRPDYGYTF.

At least ten counts were recorded for this clonotype. The chain has TRBV7-8 and TRBJ1-4; D call uncertain. Trimming cost V 5 bases and J 0 bases, with 13 bases left between them. This CDR3 contains 16 residues. Germline V gene data show CDR1 as SGHVS and CDR2 as FQNEAQ. The CDR3 DNA reads as TGTGCCAGCAGCCCCCGCTTGGACGCAACTAATGAAAAACTGTTTTTT. Translated: CASSPRLDATNEKLFF.

The genes are TRBV28 and TRBJ1-5; D uncertain. The length of the CDR3 is 12 residues. V was cut by 7 bases and J by 0 bases, with 4 bases left in between. Per the germline V gene, CDR1 is MDHEN and CDR2 is SYDVKM. CDR3 bases: TGTGCCAGCATGGATAGCAATCAGCCCCAGCATTTT. The encoded protein is CASMDSNQPQHF.

There are a few counts of this clonotype. This chain connects TRBV29-1 to TRBJ2-6, with D possibly TRBD2 on 5 matching bases. CDR3 length equals 15 residues. Trimming removed 2 bases from V and 4 bases from J, with 12 bases in between. Germline V gives CDR1 SQVTM, CDR2 ANQGSEA. The DNA of the CDR3 is TGCAGCGTTGAAAGTGGGAGTGGAGGGGCCAACGTCCTGACTTTC. Protein: CSVESGSGGANVLTF.

The table lists this clonotype with a few counts. V and J are TRBV5-4 and TRBJ1-3, with D unclear. The V gene lost 1 base and the J gene lost 0 bases, with 5 bases spanning the gap. Germline assignment: CDR1 SGHNT and CDR2 YYREEE (reference sequence). The CDR3 is made up of 14 amino acids. CDR3 DNA: TGTGCCAGCAGCTTGTCGGTCTCTGGAAACACCATATATTTT. This encodes CASSLSVSGNTIYF.

This clonotype turned up a few times. The chain is built from TRBV7-9 and TRBJ1-4; a weak D match, TRBD1 (6 bases). V lost 3 bases and J lost 0, with 17 bases in between. Germline V CDR1 and CDR2: SEHNR, FQNEAQ (reference sequence). The length of the CDR3 is 18 residues. CDR3 region: CASSFTTGFPATNEKLFF. The DNA for the CDR3 is TGTGCCAGCAGCTTTACGACAGGTTTCCCAGCAACTAATGAAAAACTGTTTTTT.

The chain links TRBV18 to TRBJ2-6; the D is unclear. The CDR3 is made up of 14 amino acids. V shed 0 bases and J shed 3 bases, with 3 bases lying between them. Germline CDR1 and CDR2: KGHSH and LQKENI. The CDR3 coding sequence is TGTGCCAGCTCACCACCTAATGGGGCCAACGTCCTGACTTTC. Translation: CASSPPNGANVLTF.

This clonotype was counted between two and nine times. V is TRBV7-2 and J is TRBJ2-1; possible D gene TRBD2, 5 bases. This CDR3 is 13 amino acids long. Germline values: CDR1 SGHTA, CDR2 FQGNSA. Trimming left V 5 bases short and J 6 bases short, with 11 bases between. The CDR3 DNA is TGTGCCAGCAGCCCACCGAGCGGCAATGAGCAGTTCTTC. Translated: CASSPPSGNEQFF.

The V and J genes are TRBV18 and TRBJ1-2; the D is unclear. The CDR3 runs 15 residues. CDR1 and CDR2 from the germline V gene are KGHSH and LQKENI. Between the trimmed V and J ends, which lost 3 bases and 0 bases, there was a span of 11 bases. The CDR3 DNA sequence: TGTGCCAGCTCACCCCCGTCTAAACCTAACTATGGCTACACCTTC. Its translation: CASSPPSKPNYGYTF.

The V and J genes are TRBV12-3 or TRBV12-4 and TRBJ2-2; 11 nucleotides match TRBD2. Trimming at V came to 5 bases and at J to 6 bases, leaving 8 bases not matched to a gene. The length of the CDR3 is 16 residues. The DNA of the CDR3 is TGTGCCAGCAGTCCATCGACTAGCGGGATTGCCGGGGAGCTGTTTTTT. It is translated as CASSPSTSGIAGELFF.

This clonotype was picked up many times. The rearrangement links TRBV7-2 to TRBJ2-3; weak D call: TRBD1 (6 bases). Germline V gene data show CDR1 as SGHTA and CDR2 as FQGNSA. The length of the CDR3 is 15 residues. The V end was cut by 1 base, the J end by 3 bases, with 11 bases between. The CDR3 DNA is TGTGCCAGCAGCTTAGAGGCCAGGGGAACAGATACGCAGTATTTT. Translated: CASSLEARGTDTQYF.

The chain employs TRBV20-1 and TRBJ2-1, with D possibly being TRBD2 (6 bases). The V gene's germline CDR1 is DFQATT and CDR2 SNEGSKA (reference sequence). The CDR3 covers 16 residues. V shed 4 bases and J shed 3 bases, with 19 bases lying between them. The DNA for the CDR3 is TGCAGTGCTAATCTACTAGCTAGCGTCTACTACAATGAGCAGTTCTTC. It yields the protein CSANLLASVYYNEQFF.

The gene calls are TRBV30 and TRBJ2-2; 7 bases are a match to TRBD1. V shed 3 bases, J shed 4 bases, and the junction held 8 bases outside the gene matches. Germline V lookup: CDR1 GTSNPN, CDR2 SVGIG (reference sequence). The CDR3 consists of 15 residues. The CDR3 is CAWRRRDRATGELFF. The CDR3 DNA is TGTGCCTGGAGGCGCCGGGACAGAGCCACCGGGGAGCTGTTTTTT.

This clonotype was recorded at least ten times. This chain joins TRBV28 and TRBJ2-3, with TRBD2 matching over 10 bases. V gave up 5 bases and J gave up 4 bases; unmatched junction bases: 9. Germline loops: CDR1 MDHEN, CDR2 SYDVKM. This CDR3 region has 16 residues. The CDR3 loop reads CASSPGSGRASDTQYF. In nucleotides, the CDR3 is TGTGCCAGCAGTCCAGGAAGCGGGAGGGCCTCAGATACGCAGTATTTT.

This clonotype has more than one count but fewer than ten. V is TRBV5-1 and J is TRBJ2-1; TRBD2 matches at 14 bases. Germline CDR1 is SGHRS and CDR2 is YFSETQ. Trimming cost V 8 bases and J 9 bases; bases outside gene matches: 10. The CDR3 is 15 amino acids. In DNA, the CDR3 is TGCGCCAGTAGGGGACTAGCGGGAGTTACGGGTGAGCAGTTCTTC. It encodes CASRGLAGVTGEQFF.

The chain links TRBV6-2 or TRBV6-3 to TRBJ2-3, with 14 bases identical to TRBD2. This CDR3 contains 17 residues. The junction had 7 bases not matched to a gene; V was cut back by 5 bases and J by 3 bases. The germline V gene has CDR1 MNHEY and CDR2 SVGEGT. CDR3 region: CASSEGTSGRTTDTQYF. The CDR3 nucleotides are TGTGCCAGCAGTGAAGGGACTAGCGGGAGAACAACAGATACGCAGTATTTT.

This clonotype was observed a handful of times. The chain joins TRBV20-1 to TRBJ2-2, with D possibly being TRBD2 (6 bases). Germline lookup yields CDR1 DFQATT and CDR2 SNEGSKA (reference sequence). Trimming cost V 6 bases and J 1 base, with 15 bases left between them. The CDR3 length is 15 residues. The CDR3 sequence is CSAGAGTLNTGELFF. The CDR3 coding sequence is TGCAGTGCAGGCGCCGGGACTCTGAACACCGGGGAGCTGTTTTTT.

Ten or more counts support this clonotype. V usage is TRBV7-2 and J usage is TRBJ2-7; D may match TRBD1 or TRBD2 (5 bases each). The germline V gene has CDR1 SGHTA and CDR2 FQGNSA. The CDR3 covers 13 residues. V gave up 5 bases and J gave up 0 bases, with 8 bases separating them. The CDR3 protein is CASSRGPSYEQYV. The CDR3 DNA sequence: TGTGCCAGCAGCAGGGGACCCTCCTACGAGCAGTACGTC.

The rearrangement uses TRBV27 and TRBJ1-1; the D gene is possibly TRBD1 (6 bases). The CDR3 contains 14 residues. Germline lookup yields CDR1 MNHEY and CDR2 SMNVEV (reference sequence). The V end was cut by 6 bases, the J end by 7 bases, with 18 bases between. The CDR3 DNA sequence: TGTGCCAGCAGCCCGCCACACAGGGCCGTTGAAGCTTTCTTT. This translates into CASSPPHRAVEAFF.

This clonotype was found a few times. The chain uses TRBV9 and TRBJ2-1, with 8 bases fitting TRBD2. CDR3 length: 15 residues. Germline trimming cut 4 bases from V and 1 base from J; bases unmatched to any gene: 4. From germline, CDR1 is SGDLS and CDR2 YYNGEE. CDR3 in DNA: TGTGCCAGCAGCCCGAGACTAGCGTCCTACAATGAGCAGTTCTTC. As protein: CASSPRLASYNEQFF.

This clonotype was detected ten times or more. The chain recombines TRBV28 with TRBJ1-5; no clear D gene. V was trimmed by 3 bases and J by 0 bases, leaving 6 bases between them. The CDR3 runs 14 residues. CDR1 MDHEN and CDR2 SYDVKM come from the germline V gene. The CDR3 spells CASSFLTSNQPQHF. In nucleotides, the CDR3 is TGTGCCAGCAGTTTCTTGACTAGCAATCAGCCCCAGCATTTT.

This chain uses TRBV20-1 with TRBJ2-7, with D tentatively TRBD1 or TRBD2 (5 bases each). The V and J ends lost 5 bases and 3 bases respectively, with 14 bases between them. The V gene's germline CDR1 is DFQATT and CDR2 SNEGSKA (reference sequence). The CDR3 spans 13 residues. The CDR3 nucleotides are TGCAGTGCTGGGGGTGGCGTAAGCTACGAGCAGTACGTC. It encodes CSAGGGVSYEQYV.